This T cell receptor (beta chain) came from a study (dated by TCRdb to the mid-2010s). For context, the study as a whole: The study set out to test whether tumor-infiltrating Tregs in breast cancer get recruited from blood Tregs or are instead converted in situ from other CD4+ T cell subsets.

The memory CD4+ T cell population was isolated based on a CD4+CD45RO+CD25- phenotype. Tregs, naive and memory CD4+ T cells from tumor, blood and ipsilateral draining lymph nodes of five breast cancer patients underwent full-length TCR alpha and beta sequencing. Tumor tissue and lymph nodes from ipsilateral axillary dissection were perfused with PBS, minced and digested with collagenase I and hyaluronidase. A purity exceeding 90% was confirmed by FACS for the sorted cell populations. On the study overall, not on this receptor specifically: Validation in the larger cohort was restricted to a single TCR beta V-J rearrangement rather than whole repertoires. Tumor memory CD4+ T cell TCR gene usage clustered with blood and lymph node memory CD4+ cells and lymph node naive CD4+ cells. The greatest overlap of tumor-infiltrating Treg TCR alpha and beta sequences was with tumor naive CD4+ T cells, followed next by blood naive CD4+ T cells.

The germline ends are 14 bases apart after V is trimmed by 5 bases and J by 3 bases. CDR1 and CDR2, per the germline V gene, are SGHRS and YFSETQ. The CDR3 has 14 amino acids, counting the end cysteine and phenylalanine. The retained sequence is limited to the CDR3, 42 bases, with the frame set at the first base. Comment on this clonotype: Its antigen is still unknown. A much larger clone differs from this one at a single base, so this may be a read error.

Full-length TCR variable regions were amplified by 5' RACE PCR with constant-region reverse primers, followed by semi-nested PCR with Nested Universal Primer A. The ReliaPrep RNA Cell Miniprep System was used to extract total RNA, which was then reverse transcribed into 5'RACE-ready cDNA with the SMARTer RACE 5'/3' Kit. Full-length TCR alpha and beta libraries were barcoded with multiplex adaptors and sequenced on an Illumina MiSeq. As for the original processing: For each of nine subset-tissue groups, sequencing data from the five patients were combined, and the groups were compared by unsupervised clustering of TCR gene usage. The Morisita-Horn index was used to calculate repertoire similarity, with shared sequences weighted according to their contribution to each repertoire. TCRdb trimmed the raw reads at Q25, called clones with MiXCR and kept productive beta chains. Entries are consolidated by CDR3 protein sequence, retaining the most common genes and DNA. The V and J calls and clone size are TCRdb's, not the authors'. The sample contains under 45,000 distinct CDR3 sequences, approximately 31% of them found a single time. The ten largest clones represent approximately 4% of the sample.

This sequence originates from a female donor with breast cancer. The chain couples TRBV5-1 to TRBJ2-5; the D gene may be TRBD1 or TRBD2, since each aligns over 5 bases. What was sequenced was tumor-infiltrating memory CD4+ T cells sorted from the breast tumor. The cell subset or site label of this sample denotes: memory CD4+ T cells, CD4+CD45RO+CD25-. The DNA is TGCGCCAGCAGGCCCGGGGCTACTGAAGAGACCCAGTACTTC. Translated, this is CASRPGATEETQYF.